This T cell receptor (beta chain) was captured in a study of shared clonotypes between healthy human individuals. Germline V gene data show CDR1 as SNHLY and CDR2 as FYNNEI. The length of the CDR3 is 12 residues. Trimming stripped 5 bases from V and 4 bases from J, with 8 bases between. Clones were sequenced by immunoSEQ multiplex PCR, and TCRdb holds only the in-frame ones, with some missing. The sample comprises almost 750,000 clones, just under 75% of which are singletons, and approximately 1.8% rests with the top ten. The TCR comes from a woman in her twenties or thirties in good health. The material sequenced was memory CD4+ T cells sorted from blood. Regarding subset: CD45RA-negative fraction. The chain combines TRBV2 with TRBJ2-5; D not certain. DNA of the CDR3: TGTGCCAGCAGTTATGTACGAGAGACCCAGTACTTC. Protein: CASSYVRETQYF.